The 4 T cell receptor beta chains reported below all come from one sample, sequenced in a study of beta chain features in type 1 diabetes. Whole-study findings and limits: All four CD4+ subsets of Type 1 diabetes patients contained TCRB CDR3s that were moderately but significantly shorter.

Antigens for these TCRs are unknown. What was sequenced were expressed TCRB transcripts, since all of the isolated RNA had been reverse transcribed. TCRdb's copy holds only in-frame clones and misses some; the assay was immunoSEQ multiplex PCR. The sample gives over 650,000 clones, more than 13% of which show up once; nearly 0.04% is in the top ten. The sample comprised naive CD4+ T cells from blood. All receptors derive from a young man with type 1 diabetes.

The chain is built from TRBV5-6 and TRBJ2-1, with D perhaps TRBD2 (6 bases). This CDR3 has 11 residues. The germline V and J ends were trimmed by 4 bases and 9 bases, with 8 bases remaining between them. Germline-derived CDR1 and CDR2 are SGHDT and YYEEEE. The CDR3 coding sequence is TGTGCCAGCAGCCGGACTATTGAGCAGTTCTTC. Residues: CASSRTIEQFF.

The chain couples TRBV5-6 to TRBJ1-2; D possibly corresponds to TRBD1 (6 bases). The V gene lost 1 base and the J gene lost 4 bases, with 11 bases spanning the gap. Germline CDR1 and CDR2: SGHDT and YYEEEE. CDR3 length equals 14 residues. CDR3 DNA sequence: TGTGCCAGCAGCTTGTCCAGGGGTATCTATGGCTACACCTTC. Translation: CASSLSRGIYGYTF.

The chain has TRBV5-1 and TRBJ1-1, with 11 bases that match TRBD1. This CDR3 has 13 amino acids. Germline V lookup: CDR1 SGHRS, CDR2 YFSETQ. With V trimmed by 4 bases and J by 9 bases, 5 bases remained unmatched. The CDR3 DNA is TGCGCCAGCAGCCCCGGGACAGGGGGAAAAGCTTTCTTT. Amino acids: CASSPGTGGKAFF.

This clone appeared a few times. The chain joins TRBV5-1 to TRBJ2-7, with 11 bases identical to TRBD2. CDR1 is SGHRS and CDR2 is YFSETQ in the germline V gene. The CDR3 loop spans 16 amino acids. The junction had 8 bases not matched to a gene; V was cut back by 6 bases and J by 0 bases. For the CDR3, the DNA is TGCGCCAGCACCAACCCTAGCGGGGGGAGCTCCTACGAGCAGTACTTC. Translated, it gives CASTNPSGGSSYEQYF.